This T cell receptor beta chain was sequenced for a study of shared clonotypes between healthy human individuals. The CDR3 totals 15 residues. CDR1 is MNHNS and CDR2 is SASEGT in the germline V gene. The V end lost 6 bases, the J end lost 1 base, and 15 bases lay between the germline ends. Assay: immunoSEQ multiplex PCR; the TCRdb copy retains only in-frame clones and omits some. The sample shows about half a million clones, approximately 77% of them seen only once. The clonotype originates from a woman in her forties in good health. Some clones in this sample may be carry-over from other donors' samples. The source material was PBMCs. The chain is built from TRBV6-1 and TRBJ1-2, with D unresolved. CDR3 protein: CASRADRNLNYGYTF. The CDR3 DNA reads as TGTGCCAGCAGGGCGGACCGAAACCTTAACTATGGCTACACCTTC.